A single sample is the source of the 27 T cell receptor beta chains below, sequenced in a study of T cell responses to AZD1222 COVID-19 vaccine. Assay: immunoSEQ multiplex PCR; the TCRdb copy retains only in-frame clones and omits some. Among around 100,000 clones listed, 85% to 90% were seen once. Here the sequenced sample was peripheral blood, taken on day 0 of AZD1222 vaccination. The receptor source for this set is an adult in good health.

V gene TRBV21-1 combines with J gene TRBJ1-1. TRBV21-1 is deemed a pseudogene. The CDR3 length is 10 residues. DNA of the CDR3: TGTGCCAGCAGCTCAAAGGAGGCTTTCTTT. This gives the protein CASSSKEAFF.

J is TRBJ1-2 and V is TRBV4-2, with TRBD1 as a possible D gene (6 bases). V lost 1 base and J lost 4, with 13 bases in between. CDR3 length equals 15 residues. Germline V lookup: CDR1 LGHNA, CDR2 YNFKEQ. The CDR3 loop is CASSQAPGAPYGYTF. The CDR3 DNA sequence: TGTGCCAGCAGCCAAGCACCGGGGGCGCCCTATGGCTACACCTTC.

The chain uses TRBV4-1 and TRBJ1-5; D call uncertain. Between the trimmed V and J ends, which lost 4 bases and 8 bases, there was a span of 12 bases. CDR3 length: 13 residues. Per germline, CDR1 MGHRA and CDR2 YSYEKL. This CDR3 reads CASSLVVGEPQHF. Written as DNA, the CDR3 is TGCGCCAGCAGCCTCGTTGTAGGAGAGCCCCAGCATTTT.

The chain couples TRBV3-1 (or the pseudogene TRBV3-2) to TRBJ1-2, with D perhaps matching TRBD1 (5 bases). The germline V gene encodes CDR1 LGHDT and CDR2 YNNKEL (reference sequence). V was cut by 3 bases and J by 8 bases, with 13 bases left in between. The CDR3 loop spans 13 amino acids. This CDR3 is CASSHAGAEGYTF. CDR3 nucleotide sequence: TGTGCCAGCAGCCATGCTGGGGCCGAGGGCTACACCTTC.

The chain uses TRBV6-1 and TRBJ2-7, with TRBD2 as a possible D gene (5 bases). V shed 0 bases and J shed 1 base, with 10 bases lying between them. Germline CDR1 reads MNHNS; CDR2 reads SASEGT. CDR3 length: 15 amino acids. The CDR3 nucleotides are TGTGCCAGCAGTGAAGCTTGGACGGGATCCTACGAGCAGTACTTC. It codes for CASSEAWTGSYEQYF.

The chain recombines TRBV5-1 with TRBJ1-5; no firm D call. This CDR3 is built from 15 residues. V shed 5 bases and J shed 0 bases, with 12 bases lying between them. The germline CDR1 and CDR2 sequences are SGHRS and YFSETQ. CDR3 nucleotides: TGCGCCAGCAGAAGCGTCCGAAATAGCAATCAGCCCCAGCATTTT. As protein: CASRSVRNSNQPQHF.

The genes are TRBV6-4 and TRBJ1-5, with D possibly TRBD1 on 6 matching bases. CDR3 length: 15 amino acids. The V end was cut by 4 bases, the J end by 4 bases, with 14 bases between. From germline, CDR1 is MRHNA and CDR2 SNTAGT. The CDR3: CASSAVGGPNQPQHF. For the CDR3, the DNA is TGTGCCAGCAGTGCTGTCGGGGGGCCAAATCAGCCCCAGCATTTT.

V gene TRBV27 combines with J gene TRBJ2-7; possible D gene TRBD1, 6 bases. V was pared by 1 base and J by 4 bases, with 11 bases between. Germline V gene sequence: CDR1 MNHEY, CDR2 SMNVEV (reference sequence). This CDR3 is built from 14 residues. CDR3 coding DNA: TGTGCCAGCAGTTTATTTGGGGGCGCATACGAGCAGTACTTC. Its translation: CASSLFGGAYEQYF.

This chain joins TRBV14 and TRBJ2-7; TRBD2 agrees at 13 bases. Germline assignment: CDR1 SGHDN and CDR2 FVKESK. With V trimmed by 0 bases and J by 6 bases, 5 bases remained unmatched. This CDR3 is 16 amino acids long. In DNA, the CDR3 is TGTGCCAGCAGCCAAGATCAGGGACTAGCGGGACTCGAGCAGTACTTC. Amino acid sequence: CASSQDQGLAGLEQYF.

CDR3 in amino acids: CASSLVGGTEWFF. The CDR3 nucleotides read TGTGCCAGCAGCTTAGTCGGGGGGACAGAGTGGTTCTTC. V is TRBV11-3 and J is TRBJ2-1; D could derive from TRBD1 or TRBD2 (7 bases each). Germline V gives CDR1 SGHNT, CDR2 YENEEA. V lost 1 base and J lost 15, with 16 bases in between. The CDR3 is made up of 13 amino acids.

This chain uses TRBV2 with TRBJ2-1; no definite D call. The CDR3 runs to 13 residues. V was pared by 8 bases and J by 2 bases, with 10 bases between. Germline CDR1 reads SNHLY; CDR2 reads FYNNEI. The CDR3 nucleotides read TGTGCCAGCCTCCTAGATCCCTACAATGAGCAGTTCTTC. Translated, it gives CASLLDPYNEQFF.

V usage is TRBV12-5 and J usage is TRBJ2-1; a possible D gene is TRBD2 (6 bases). Deletions cut 5 bases from V and 4 bases from J, with 15 bases between. The CDR3 is made up of 15 amino acids. Germline CDR1 LGHNT, CDR2 FRNRAP. CDR3 DNA sequence: TGTGCTAGTGGTCCGAAAGGAGGGATTTACAATGAGCAGTTCTTC. Amino acid sequence: CASGPKGGIYNEQFF.

The chain couples TRBV29-1 to TRBJ1-2, with D possibly being TRBD1 (6 bases). Trimming removed 3 bases from V and 3 bases from J, with 11 bases in between. Per germline, CDR1 SQVTM and CDR2 ANQGSEA. CDR3 length: 13 amino acids. The chain's CDR3 is CSVENREHYGYTF. Written as DNA, the CDR3 is TGCAGCGTTGAGAACAGGGAACACTATGGCTACACCTTC.

The chain joins TRBV5-4 to TRBJ2-7; D is perhaps TRBD1 (6 bases). This CDR3 has 13 amino acids. The germline V gene encodes CDR1 SGHNT and CDR2 YYREEE (reference sequence). With 5 bases removed from V and 9 bases from J, the gap between germline ends came to 18 bases. The CDR3 DNA reads TGTGCCAGCAGAACTTGGACAGCCGAAAGGCAGTACTTC. Translation: CASRTWTAERQYF. Drawing the rest from reference TRBV5-4 and TRBJ2-7, the complete variable domain is ETGVTQSPTHLIKTRGQQVTLRCSSQSGHNTVSWYQQALGQGPQFIFQYYREEENGRGNFPPRFSGLQFPNYSSELNVNALELDDSALYLCASRTWTAERQYFGPGTRLTVT.

This chain joins TRBV27 and TRBJ1-1; 7 bases align to TRBD1. Unmatched junction bases numbered 17, after V lost 5 bases and J lost 5 bases. The CDR3 loop spans 17 amino acids. The germline gives CDR1 MNHEY, CDR2 SMNVEV (reference sequence). As DNA, the CDR3 is TGTGCCAGCAGTCCGACAGGGCGGGGGGTAAGAGGAACTGAAGCTTTCTTT. Translation: CASSPTGRGVRGTEAFF.

The V call is TRBV5-1, the J call TRBJ1-1; D is possibly TRBD1 (6 bases). Between the trimmed V and J ends, which lost 1 base and 4 bases, there was a span of 11 bases. Germline CDR1 reads SGHRS; CDR2 reads YFSETQ. There are 14 residues in the CDR3. CDR3 protein: CASSLYMGATEAFF. The CDR3 nucleotides read TGCGCCAGCAGCTTGTATATGGGGGCCACTGAAGCTTTCTTT.

CDR3 in amino acids: CASSLTWASGRAGETQYF. The DNA for the CDR3 is TGCGCCAGCAGCTTGACCTGGGCTAGCGGGAGGGCCGGGGAGACCCAGTACTTC. The genes are TRBV5-1 and TRBJ2-5; 12 bases are a match to TRBD2. The CDR3 is 18 amino acids. Germline V gene data show CDR1 as SGHRS and CDR2 as YFSETQ. J gave up 5 bases and V 1 base, and 12 bases lay outside the gene matches. Variable domain in full (rest from reference TRBV5-1 and TRBJ2-5): KAGVTQTPRYLIKTRGQQVTLSCSPISGHRSVSWYQQTPGQGLQFLFEYFSETQRNKGNFPGRFSGRQFSNSRSEMNVSTLELGDSALYLCASSLTWASGRAGETQYFGPGTRLLVL.

The CDR3: CASSSYYGETQYF. The CDR3 nucleotides read TGTGCCAGCAGTTCCTACTACGGAGAGACCCAGTACTTC. J is TRBJ2-5 and V is TRBV6-5; D unresolved. The V gene's germline CDR1 is MNHEY and CDR2 SVGAGI. Trimming removed 4 bases from V and 4 bases from J, with 10 bases in between. This CDR3 contains 13 residues.

The chain uses TRBV5-1 and TRBJ1-1; 7 nucleotides match TRBD1. Trimming removed 5 bases from V and 2 bases from J; junction bases left unmatched: 9. The length of the CDR3 is 15 residues. Germline CDR1 is SGHRS and CDR2 is YFSETQ. The CDR3 sequence: CASRRRQGSNTEAFF. The CDR3 nucleotides read TGCGCCAGCAGGCGGAGACAGGGAAGTAACACTGAAGCTTTCTTT.

This rearrangement joins TRBV3-1 (or the pseudogene TRBV3-2) to TRBJ1-2; D may be TRBD1 (6 bases). The CDR3 covers 15 residues. Per germline, CDR1 LGHDT and CDR2 YNNKEL (reference sequence). Trimming cost V 0 bases and J 6 bases, with 14 bases left between them. This CDR3 reads CASSQERRGAHGYTF. The CDR3 bases are TGTGCCAGCAGCCAAGAAAGGCGGGGGGCCCATGGCTACACCTTC.

V is TRBV6-4 and J is TRBJ1-5; TRBD1 is a possible D gene (6 bases). There are 14 residues in the CDR3. In germline, CDR1 is MRHNA, CDR2 SNTAGT. Trimming cost V 6 bases and J 5 bases, with 14 bases left between them. CDR3 sequence reads: CASSQGCRDQPQHF. The CDR3 region has the DNA TGTGCCAGCAGCCAGGGGTGTAGAGATCAGCCCCAGCATTTT.

As for this clone: Additional DNA sequences in this sample encode the identical CDR3. The rearrangement links TRBV6-1 to TRBJ1-1; no clear D gene. CDR1 MNHNS and CDR2 SASEGT come from the germline V gene. V lost 1 base, J lost 8 bases, and 8 bases lay in between. This CDR3 comprises 12 residues. For the CDR3, the DNA is TGTGCCAGCAGTGAAGGAGGGAGGGAAGCTTTCTTT. It encodes CASSEGGREAFF.

V and J are TRBV19 and TRBJ1-2; 7 bases agree with TRBD1. This CDR3 spans 15 amino acids. CDR1 and CDR2 (germline): LNHDA, SQIVND (reference sequence). V dropped 0 bases and J dropped 4; count of bases not matched to a gene: 5. The CDR3 region is CASSIDPRQGYGYTF. The CDR3 DNA reads as TGTGCCAGTAGTATAGACCCCAGACAGGGCTATGGCTACACCTTC.

The chain carries TRBV19 and TRBJ1-3; D is unclear. V gave up 5 bases and J gave up 2 bases, with 7 bases separating them. There are 13 residues in the CDR3. The germline CDR1 and CDR2 sequences are LNHDA and SQIVND (reference sequence). This CDR3 is CASSPSTGNTIYF. CDR3 DNA: TGTGCCAGTAGTCCCAGTACTGGAAACACCATATATTTT.

This sequence joins TRBV12-5 and TRBJ2-7; D gene uncertain. This CDR3 is built from 13 residues. V dropped 4 bases and J dropped 0 bases, with 7 bases sitting between them. Germline CDR1 reads LGHNT; CDR2 reads FRNRAP. CDR3: CASGSRNSYEQYF. In nucleotides, the CDR3 is TGTGCTAGTGGTTCCCGGAACTCCTACGAGCAGTACTTC.

This rearrangement joins TRBV29-1 to TRBJ2-7; D is unclear. CDR1 and CDR2 from the germline V gene are SQVTM and ANQGSEA. Trimming shortened V by 4 bases and J by 4 bases, and 8 bases separated the two germline ends. This CDR3 spans 11 amino acids. CDR3 DNA: TGCAGCGTTGTCCGCGATTACGAGCAGTACTTC. Translated: CSVVRDYEQYF.

The chain uses TRBV6-5 and TRBJ1-2; 8 bases fit TRBD1. CDR1 is MNHEY, CDR2 SVGAGI, per germline. The CDR3 consists of 12 residues. Trimming took 8 bases from V and 9 from J; bases not matched to a gene: 8. CDR3 DNA sequence: TGTGCCAGCGTCTGGGACAGGCAACGCTACACCTTC. This codes for CASVWDRQRYTF.